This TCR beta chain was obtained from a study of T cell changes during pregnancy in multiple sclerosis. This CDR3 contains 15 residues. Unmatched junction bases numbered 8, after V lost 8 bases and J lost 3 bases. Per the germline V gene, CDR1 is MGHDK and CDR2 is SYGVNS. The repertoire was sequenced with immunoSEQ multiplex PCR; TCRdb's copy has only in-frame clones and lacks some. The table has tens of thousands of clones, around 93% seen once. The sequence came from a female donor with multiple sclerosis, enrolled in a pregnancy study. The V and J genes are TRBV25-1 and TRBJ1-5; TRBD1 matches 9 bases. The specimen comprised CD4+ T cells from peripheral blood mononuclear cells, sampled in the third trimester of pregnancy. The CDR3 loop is CASGGTGSYNQPQHF. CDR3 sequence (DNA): TGTGCCAGCGGGGGGACAGGGTCGTACAATCAGCCCCAGCATTTT.